This record looks at one T cell receptor beta chain sequence and its context. This clonotype was observed at least ten times. Its antigen target is currently unknown. Within one base of it there is no much larger clone, and no base qualities were kept. This record comes from a study of identical twins listed by TCRdb under 2016. About the full investigation: TCR alpha and beta repertoires from monozygotic twins, unrelated adults of various ages and cord blood were deep-sequenced to test whether fetal clonotypes persist. To rule out contamination, replicate twin experiments were performed at different times with different library preparation protocols. The full study reports these points: Conclusions relied on cross-sectional statistical analysis, since the same donors could not be followed over many years. Excess twin sharing in beta out-of-frame sequences was weaker because fewer shared sequences lowered the signal-to-noise ratio. Recombination models systematically underestimated out-of-frame TCR alpha sharing in monozygotic twins but agreed with sharing between unrelated individuals. Compared with coincidental sharing between unrelated individuals, out-of-frame TCR alpha sequences shared between twins had an excess of sequences with low generation probability. Fewer insertions were carried by abundant cord blood beta clonotypes, a similar but weaker trend appeared in young adult naive repertoires, and no such trend appeared in memory repertoires. Invariant T cells such as MAIT and iNKT could partly confound zero-insertion analyses, though diverse VJ usage argued against this for most clonotypes.

CDR1 and CDR2, per the germline V gene (reference sequence), are DFQATT and SNEGSKA. After removal of 6 bases from V and 2 bases from J, the junction retains 7 bases not matched to a gene. Reading from cysteine to phenylalanine, the CDR3 counts 14 amino acids. The sequence is cut down to CDR3 DNA, 42 bases in frame from base 1. Every donor was a healthy Caucasian. Three pairs of female monozygotic twins, all aged 18 to 29 years, were included in the twin cohort. The RNA used for TCR libraries was isolated from peripheral blood mononuclear cells. Libraries were built with 5' RACE. The data were produced on an Illumina HiSeq 2000. A universal primer binding site was introduced by template switching, and a unique molecular identifier was present in the final cDNA, enabling accurate counting of TCR cDNA molecules. First-strand cDNA for TCR alpha and beta chains was synthesized from specific primers in the conserved constant-segment region. To control for contamination, every cDNA library carried two barcodes: a SMART-Mk sample barcode plus Illumina barcodes. Two successive PCR steps introduced TruSeq adapter sequences along with Illumina sample barcodes. Sequencing of the TCR alpha and beta cDNA libraries was done on the Illumina HiSeq platform using custom primers. Concerning the study's data processing: MiGEC processed the raw reads to extract unique molecular identifiers, while MiXCR was used to determine the CDR3 positions. For each individual, recombination models were inferred using an EM algorithm with the repgenHMM and IGoR tools. Shared clonotype analysis was performed with the tcR package in R, normalizing sharing by the product of cloneset sizes. To study raw recombination free of thymic and clonal selection effects, out-of-frame nonproductive sequences were analyzed. TCRdb redid the processing of the public reads, applying fastp at Q25 and MiXCR, and retained in-frame beta chains. For every CDR3 protein sequence, its rows merge into one entry that carries the most common genes and DNA. The V and J calls and clone size are TCRdb's, not the authors'. A total of over 600,000 distinct CDR3 sequences appear in this sample, less than 25% of them only once. The top ten clonotypes cover approximately 4.5% of the sample.

The same specimen was also included in a second study, on T cells expressing NK-cell markers. That second publication adds: Seven to nine donors provided sorted CD3+CD56+NKG2C+, CD3+CD56+NKG2C- and CD3+CD56-NKG2C+ T-cell subsets, whose TCR beta-chain repertoires were profiled. Among the eight sequenced donors, seven were HCMV-seropositive and one was HCMV-seronegative. In several experiments an anti-gammadeltaTCR antibody was added to restrict sorting to alphabetaTCR-expressing T cells. In six donors, the dominant CD3+CD56+NKG2C+ clonotypes ranked among the top 10 CD8+ clonotypes, making up roughly 1.0-7.0% of CD8+ T cells. Those dominant clonotypes were again the most abundant among CD3+CD56-NKG2C+ cells in a handful of donors, at roughly 25-60.1%. Whether the expanded NKG2C-expressing T cell clones were specific for HCMV antigens remained unclear. All eight donors whose samples were sequenced were randomly selected healthy volunteers, three of them men and five women. HCMV-specific IgG was detected in serum with a commercial ELISA kit to determine HCMV serostatus. For over 5 donors, bulk peripheral blood T-cell repertoires were additionally sequenced from unsorted PBMC. MIGEC handled demultiplexing of the reads and grouping by UMI, while MiTCR was used to assemble and quantify clonotypes. To exclude erroneous sequences, only TCR cDNA sequences supported by at least two reads were retained. The tcR package was used for downstream repertoire analysis, with clonotypes matched between fractions based on CDR3 nucleotide sequence plus V segment. VDJmatch was used to annotate antigen specificity against VDJdb, with one amino acid substitution in CDR3 allowed.

This clonotype was sampled from a woman aged 18-35 years in good health. Source material: PBMCs. The sequence is built from TRBV20-1 and TRBJ2-3, and 8 junctional nucleotides match TRBD1. The CDR3 protein: CSADGQGNTDTQYF. The bases are TGCAGTGCCGACGGACAGGGCAACACAGATACGCAGTATTTT.